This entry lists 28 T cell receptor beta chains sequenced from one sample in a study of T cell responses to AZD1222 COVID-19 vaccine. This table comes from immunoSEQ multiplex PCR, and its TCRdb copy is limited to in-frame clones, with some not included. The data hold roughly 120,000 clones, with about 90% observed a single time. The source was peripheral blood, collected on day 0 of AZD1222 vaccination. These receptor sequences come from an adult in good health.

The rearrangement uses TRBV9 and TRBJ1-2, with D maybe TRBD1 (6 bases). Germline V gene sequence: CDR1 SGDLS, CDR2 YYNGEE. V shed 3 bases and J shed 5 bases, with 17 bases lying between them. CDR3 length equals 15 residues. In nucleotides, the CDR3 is TGTGCCAGCAGCGCCCCCGGGACAAGTCTTTATGGCTACACCTTC. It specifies CASSAPGTSLYGYTF.

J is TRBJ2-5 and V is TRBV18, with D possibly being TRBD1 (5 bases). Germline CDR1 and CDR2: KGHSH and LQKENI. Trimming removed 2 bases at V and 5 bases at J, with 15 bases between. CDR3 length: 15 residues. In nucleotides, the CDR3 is TGTGCCAGCTCACCAAACCAGGGTGGCCAGGAGACCCAGTACTTC. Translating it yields CASSPNQGGQETQYF.

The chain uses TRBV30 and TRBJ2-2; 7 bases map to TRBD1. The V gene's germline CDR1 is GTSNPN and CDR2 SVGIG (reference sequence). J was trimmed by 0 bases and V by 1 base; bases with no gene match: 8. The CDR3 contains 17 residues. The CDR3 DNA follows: TGTGCCTGGAGTGGGGACAGAAACTTTCCGAACACCGGGGAGCTGTTTTTT. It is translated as CAWSGDRNFPNTGELFF.

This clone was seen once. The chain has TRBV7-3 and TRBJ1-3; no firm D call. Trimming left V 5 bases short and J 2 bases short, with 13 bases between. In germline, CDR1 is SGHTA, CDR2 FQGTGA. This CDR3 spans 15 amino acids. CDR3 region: CASSPGRVPGNTIYF. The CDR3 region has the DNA TGTGCCAGCAGCCCCGGGCGGGTACCTGGAAACACCATATATTTT. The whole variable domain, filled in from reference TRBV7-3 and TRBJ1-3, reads GAGVSQTPSNKVTEKGKYVELRCDPISGHTALYWYRQSLGQGPEFLIYFQGTGAADDSGLPNDRFFAVRPEGSVSTLKIQRTERGDSAVYLCASSPGRVPGNTIYFGEGSWLTVV.

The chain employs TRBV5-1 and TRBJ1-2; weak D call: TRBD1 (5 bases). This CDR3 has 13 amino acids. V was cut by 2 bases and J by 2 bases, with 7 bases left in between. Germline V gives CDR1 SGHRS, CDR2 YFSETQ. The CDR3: CASSFDSNYGYTF. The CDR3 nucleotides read TGCGCCAGCAGCTTCGACAGCAACTATGGCTACACCTTC.

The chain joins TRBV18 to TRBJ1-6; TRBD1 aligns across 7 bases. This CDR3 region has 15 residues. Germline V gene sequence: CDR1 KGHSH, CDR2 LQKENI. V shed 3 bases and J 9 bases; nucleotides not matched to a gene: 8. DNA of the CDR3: TGTGCCAGCTCACCCTCGACAGGGTACGCTTCACCCCTCCACTTT. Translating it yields CASSPSTGYASPLHF.

CDR3 loop: CASSQFLGGEGYTF. The DNA for the CDR3 is TGTGCCAGCAGCCAGTTTCTGGGGGGCGAGGGCTACACCTTC. V and J are TRBV3-1 (or the pseudogene TRBV3-2) and TRBJ1-2; perhaps TRBD1 as D (6 bases). Trimming stripped 3 bases from V and 8 bases from J, with 16 bases between. This CDR3 spans 14 amino acids. Germline CDR1 is LGHDT and CDR2 is YNNKEL (reference sequence).

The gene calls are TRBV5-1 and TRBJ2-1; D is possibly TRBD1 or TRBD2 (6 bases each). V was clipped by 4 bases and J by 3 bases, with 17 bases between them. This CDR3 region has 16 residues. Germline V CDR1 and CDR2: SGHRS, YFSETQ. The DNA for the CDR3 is TGCGCCAGCAGCCCGTGGGGGGACAAGTACTACAATGAGCAGTTCTTC. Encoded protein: CASSPWGDKYYNEQFF. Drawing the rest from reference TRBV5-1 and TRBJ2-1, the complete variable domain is KAGVTQTPRYLIKTRGQQVTLSCSPISGHRSVSWYQQTPGQGLQFLFEYFSETQRNKGNFPGRFSGRQFSNSRSEMNVSTLELGDSALYLCASSPWGDKYYNEQFFGPGTRLTVL.

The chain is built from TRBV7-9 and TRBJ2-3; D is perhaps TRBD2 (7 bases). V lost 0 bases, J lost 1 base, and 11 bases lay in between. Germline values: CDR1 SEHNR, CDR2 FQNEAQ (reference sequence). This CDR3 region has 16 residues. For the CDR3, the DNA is TGTGCCAGCAGCTTAGCGATAGGGGGGGGCACAGATACGCAGTATTTT. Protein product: CASSLAIGGGTDTQYF.

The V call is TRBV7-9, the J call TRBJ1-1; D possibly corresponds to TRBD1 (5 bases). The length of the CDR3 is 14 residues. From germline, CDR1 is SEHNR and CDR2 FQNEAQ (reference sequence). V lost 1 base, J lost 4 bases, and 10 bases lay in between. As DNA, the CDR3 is TGTGCCAGCAGCTTAGACGCCGGGGGCACTGAAGCTTTCTTT. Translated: CASSLDAGGTEAFF.

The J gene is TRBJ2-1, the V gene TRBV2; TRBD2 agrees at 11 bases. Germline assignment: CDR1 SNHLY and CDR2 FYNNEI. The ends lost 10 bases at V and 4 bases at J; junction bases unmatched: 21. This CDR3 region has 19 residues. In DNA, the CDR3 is TGTGCCACCTCGCTTTTGACTAGCGGGACTTCCTCAAAATACAATGAGCAGTTCTTC. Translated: CATSLLTSGTSSKYNEQFF.

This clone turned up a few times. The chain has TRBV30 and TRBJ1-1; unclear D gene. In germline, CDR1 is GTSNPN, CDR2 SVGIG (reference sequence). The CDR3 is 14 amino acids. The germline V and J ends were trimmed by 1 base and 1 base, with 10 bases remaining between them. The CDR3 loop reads CAWSGSVSNTEAFF. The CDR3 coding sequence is TGTGCCTGGAGTGGGAGCGTGTCGAACACTGAAGCTTTCTTT.

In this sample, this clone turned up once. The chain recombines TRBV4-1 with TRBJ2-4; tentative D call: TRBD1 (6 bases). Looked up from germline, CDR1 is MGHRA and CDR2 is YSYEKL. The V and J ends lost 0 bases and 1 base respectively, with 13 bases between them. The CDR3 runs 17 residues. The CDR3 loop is CASSQDGGRGAKNIQYF. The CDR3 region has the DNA TGCGCCAGCAGCCAAGATGGGGGCAGAGGGGCCAAAAACATTCAGTACTTC.

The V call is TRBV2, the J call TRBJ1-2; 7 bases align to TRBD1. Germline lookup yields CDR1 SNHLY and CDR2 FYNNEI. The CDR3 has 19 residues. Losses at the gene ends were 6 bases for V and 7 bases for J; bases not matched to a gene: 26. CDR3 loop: CASRGRVYTGTADLGGYTF. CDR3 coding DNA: TGTGCCAGCAGAGGCAGGGTATATACCGGGACAGCCGATCTGGGTGGCTACACCTTC.

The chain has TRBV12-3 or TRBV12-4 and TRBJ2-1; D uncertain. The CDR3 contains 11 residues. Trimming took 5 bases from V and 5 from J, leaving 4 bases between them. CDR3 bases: TGTGCCAGCAGTGAGAACAATGAGCAGTTCTTC. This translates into CASSENNEQFF.

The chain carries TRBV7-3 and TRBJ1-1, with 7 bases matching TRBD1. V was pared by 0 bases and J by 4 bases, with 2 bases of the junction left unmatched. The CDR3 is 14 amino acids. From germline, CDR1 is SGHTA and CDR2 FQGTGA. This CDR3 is CASSLTGGGTEAFF. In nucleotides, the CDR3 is TGTGCCAGCAGCTTAACAGGGGGCGGCACTGAAGCTTTCTTT.

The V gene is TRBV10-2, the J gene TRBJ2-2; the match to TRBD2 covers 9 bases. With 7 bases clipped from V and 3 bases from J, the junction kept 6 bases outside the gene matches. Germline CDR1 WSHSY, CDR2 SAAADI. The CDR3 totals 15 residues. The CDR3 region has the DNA TGCGCCAGCATTGCGACTAGCGGCCACACCGGGGAGCTGTTTTTT. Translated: CASIATSGHTGELFF.

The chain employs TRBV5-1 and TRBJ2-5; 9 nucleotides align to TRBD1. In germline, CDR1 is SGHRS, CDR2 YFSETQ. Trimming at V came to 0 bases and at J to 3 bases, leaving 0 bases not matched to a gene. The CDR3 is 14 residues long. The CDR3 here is CASSLGDREETQYF. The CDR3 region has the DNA TGCGCCAGCAGCTTGGGGGACAGGGAAGAGACCCAGTACTTC.

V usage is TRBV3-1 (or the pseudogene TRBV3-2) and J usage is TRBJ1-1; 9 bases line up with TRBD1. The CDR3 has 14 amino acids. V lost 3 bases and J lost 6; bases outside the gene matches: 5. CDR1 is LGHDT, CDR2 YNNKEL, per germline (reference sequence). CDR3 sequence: CASSQGQGDPEAFF. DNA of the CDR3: TGTGCCAGCAGCCAGGGACAGGGCGACCCTGAAGCTTTCTTT.

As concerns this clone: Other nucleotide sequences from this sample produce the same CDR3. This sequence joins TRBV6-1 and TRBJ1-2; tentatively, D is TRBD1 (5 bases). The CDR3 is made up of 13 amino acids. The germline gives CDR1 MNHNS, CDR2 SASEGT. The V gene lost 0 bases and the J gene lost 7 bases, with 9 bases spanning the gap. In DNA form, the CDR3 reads TGTGCCAGCAGTGAAGCGCTTAGGGGTGGCTACACCTTC. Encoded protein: CASSEALRGGYTF.

The CDR3 sequence is CASSIGTSGSREQFF. DNA for the CDR3: TGTGCCAGCAGTATCGGGACTAGCGGGAGTAGGGAGCAGTTCTTC. This chain links TRBV28 with TRBJ2-1; 14 nucleotides align to TRBD2. CDR1 and CDR2 from the germline V gene are MDHEN and SYDVKM. The CDR3 is 15 residues long. V was clipped by 5 bases and J by 10 bases; unmatched bases: 7.

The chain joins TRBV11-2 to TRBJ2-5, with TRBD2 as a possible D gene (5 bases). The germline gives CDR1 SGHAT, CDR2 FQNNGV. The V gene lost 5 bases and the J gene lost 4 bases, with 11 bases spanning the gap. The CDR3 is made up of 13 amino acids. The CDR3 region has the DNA TGTGCCAGCAGCGATTTGGGGAGAGAGACCCAGTACTTC. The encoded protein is CASSDLGRETQYF.

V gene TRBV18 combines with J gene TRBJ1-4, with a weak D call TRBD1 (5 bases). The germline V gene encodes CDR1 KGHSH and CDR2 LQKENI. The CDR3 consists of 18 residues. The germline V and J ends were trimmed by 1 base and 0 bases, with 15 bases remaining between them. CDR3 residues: CASSPLAGRLSTNEKLFF. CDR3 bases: TGTGCCAGCTCACCACTGGCAGGGAGACTCTCAACTAATGAAAAACTGTTTTTT.

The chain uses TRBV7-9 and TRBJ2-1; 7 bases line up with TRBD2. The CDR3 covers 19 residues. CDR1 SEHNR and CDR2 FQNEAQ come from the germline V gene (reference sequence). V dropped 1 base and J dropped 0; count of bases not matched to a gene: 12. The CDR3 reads CASSLGRGMTSSSYNEQFF. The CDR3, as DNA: TGTGCCAGCAGCTTAGGACGGGGGATGACTAGCTCCTCCTACAATGAGCAGTTCTTC.

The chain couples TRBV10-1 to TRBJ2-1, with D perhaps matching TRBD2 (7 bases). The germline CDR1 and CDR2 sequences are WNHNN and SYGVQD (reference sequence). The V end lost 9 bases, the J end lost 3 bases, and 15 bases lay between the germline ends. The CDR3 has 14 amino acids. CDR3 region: CARGRGSSYNEQFF. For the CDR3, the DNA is TGCGCCAGAGGGAGGGGGAGCAGCTACAATGAGCAGTTCTTC.

The CDR3 coding sequence is TGTGCCAGCAGCACCCAGACCGGGGAGCTGTTTTTT. Its protein is CASSTQTGELFF. The chain joins TRBV9 to TRBJ2-2; no clear D gene. The germline V gene has CDR1 SGDLS and CDR2 YYNGEE. Trimming cost V 4 bases and J 5 bases, with 6 bases left between them. The CDR3 consists of 12 residues.

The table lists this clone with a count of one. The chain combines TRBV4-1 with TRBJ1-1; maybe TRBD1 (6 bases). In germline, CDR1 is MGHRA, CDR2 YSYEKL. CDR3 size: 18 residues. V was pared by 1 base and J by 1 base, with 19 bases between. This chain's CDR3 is CASSQVPFFQGPNTEAFF. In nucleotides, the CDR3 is TGCGCCAGCAGCCAAGTCCCGTTTTTTCAGGGGCCGAACACTGAAGCTTTCTTT.

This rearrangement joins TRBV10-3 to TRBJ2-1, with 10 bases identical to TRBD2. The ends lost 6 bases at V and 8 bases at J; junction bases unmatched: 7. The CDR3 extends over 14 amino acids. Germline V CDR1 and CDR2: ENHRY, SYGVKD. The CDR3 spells CAIRGLAGADEQFF. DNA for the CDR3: TGTGCCATCAGGGGGCTAGCGGGAGCGGATGAGCAGTTCTTC.